This T cell receptor beta chain was captured in a study of T cells after yellow fever vaccination. V lost 7 bases and J lost 6, with 22 bases in between. The germline V gene encodes CDR1 MNHEY and CDR2 SVGEGT. The length of the CDR3 is 15 residues. The study made its TCR cDNA through 5'RACE template switching. That step introduced a universal primer site along with UMIs. One entry per CDR3 protein, called by TCRdb with MiXCR from the 5' RACE reads. This sample has about 370,000 distinct CDR3 sequences, with approximately 10% found just once. This clonotype was seen ten or more times. No antigen is known for it. General study findings and limits: Abundant bulk-population clonotypes could contaminate the FACS-sorted repertoires. The secondary response peaked faster, at day 5 versus 15, but was weaker.

The sequence was obtained from a man aged 18 to 30 who received the YFV17D yellow fever vaccine. The material was PBMCs, obtained on the day of the first yellow fever vaccination. This chain uses TRBV6-2 or TRBV6-3 with TRBJ2-7, with a weak D call TRBD1 (7 bases). The CDR3 DNA follows: TGTGCCAGCACCAAGATCAGGAGGGGGCTTCGCGAGCAGTACGTC. Residues: CASTKIRRGLREQYV.